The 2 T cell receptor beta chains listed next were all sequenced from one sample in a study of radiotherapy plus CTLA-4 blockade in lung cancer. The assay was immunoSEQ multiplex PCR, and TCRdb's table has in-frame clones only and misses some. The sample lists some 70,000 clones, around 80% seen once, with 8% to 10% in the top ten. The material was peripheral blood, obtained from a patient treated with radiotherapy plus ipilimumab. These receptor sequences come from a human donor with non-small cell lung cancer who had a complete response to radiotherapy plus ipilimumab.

CDR3 amino acids: CASSGQGDYGYTF. In nucleotides, the CDR3 is TGTGCCAGCAGCGGCCAGGGTGACTATGGCTACACCTTC. The rearrangement joins TRBV9 to TRBJ1-2; TRBD1 is a possible D gene (5 bases). Per the germline V gene, CDR1 is SGDLS and CDR2 is YYNGEE. The CDR3 covers 13 residues. The germline V and J ends were trimmed by 3 bases and 3 bases, with 9 bases remaining between them.

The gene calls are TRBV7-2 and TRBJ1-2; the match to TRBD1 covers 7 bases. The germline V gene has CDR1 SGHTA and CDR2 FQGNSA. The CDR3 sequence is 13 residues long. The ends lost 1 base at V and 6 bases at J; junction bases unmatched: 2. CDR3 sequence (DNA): TGTGCCAGCAGCTTAGGGAGGGGGCATGGCTACACCTTC. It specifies CASSLGRGHGYTF.